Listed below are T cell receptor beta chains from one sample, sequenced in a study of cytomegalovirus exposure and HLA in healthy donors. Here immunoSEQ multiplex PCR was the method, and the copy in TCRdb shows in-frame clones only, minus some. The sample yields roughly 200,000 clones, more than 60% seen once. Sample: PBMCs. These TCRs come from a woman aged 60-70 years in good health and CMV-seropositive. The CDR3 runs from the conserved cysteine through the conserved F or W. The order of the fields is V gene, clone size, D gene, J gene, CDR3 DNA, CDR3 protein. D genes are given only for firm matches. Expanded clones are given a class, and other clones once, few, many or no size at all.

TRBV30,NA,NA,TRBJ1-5,TGTGCCTGGAGTGCTACAGGCTCGGGCGGTCAGCCCCAGCATTTT,CAWSATGSGGQPQHF
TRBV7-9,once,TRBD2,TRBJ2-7,TGTGCCAGCAGTCGGACTAGCGGGTCCTACGAGCAGTACTTC,CASSRTSGSYEQYF
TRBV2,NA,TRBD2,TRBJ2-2,TGTGCCAGCGCTTATAGCGGGGGGGCGAACACCGGGGAGCTGTTTTTT,CASAYSGGANTGELFF
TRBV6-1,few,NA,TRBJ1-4,TGTGCCAGCAGACAGGACCTCATGAATGAAAAACTGTTTTTT,CASRQDLMNEKLFF
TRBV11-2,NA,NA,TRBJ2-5,TGTGCCAGCAGCCGCCTAGGGGCAGAGACCCAGTACTTC,CASSRLGAETQYF
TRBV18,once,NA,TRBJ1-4,TGTGCCAGCTCACCAGGTCCAGGGATAGGAGAAAAACTGTTTTTT,CASSPGPGIGEKLFF
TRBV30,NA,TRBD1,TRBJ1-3,TGTGCCTGGAGTGCCGTCGACAGGGGAGTTGGGTCTGGAAACACCATATATTTT,CAWSAVDRGVGSGNTIYF
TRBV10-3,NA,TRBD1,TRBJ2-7,TGTGCCATCAGTACAAGCCGGGACAGTGGCTCCTACGAGCAGTACTTC,CAISTSRDSGSYEQYF
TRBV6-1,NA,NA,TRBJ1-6,TGTGCCAGCAGTGAATTTCGGGGAGGCCGTTCACCCCTCCACTTT,CASSEFRGGRSPLHF
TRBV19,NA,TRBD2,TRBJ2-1,TGTGCCAGCCTGGGGACTAGCGGGGGGGGTACCACATACAATGAGCAGTTCTTC,CASLGTSGGGTTYNEQFF
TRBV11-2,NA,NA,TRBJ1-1,TGTGCCAGCAGCTTAGGGGCAGCCGAGAAAGCTTTCTTT,CASSLGAAEKAFF
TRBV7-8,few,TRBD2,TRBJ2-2,TGTGCCAGCAGCTTAGTAGCGGGAGACACCGGGGAGCTGTTTTTT,CASSLVAGDTGELFF
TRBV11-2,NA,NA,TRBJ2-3,TGTGCCAGCAGCCTCCGACAGGACACTAGCACAGATACGCAGTATTTT,CASSLRQDTSTDTQYF
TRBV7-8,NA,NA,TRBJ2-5,TGTGCCAGCAGCTTATTGGGGGACTCCTCCCAAGAGACCCAGTACTTC,CASSLLGDSSQETQYF
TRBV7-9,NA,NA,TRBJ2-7,TGTGCCAGCAGCTACCCCTCGGGGGAGCAGTACTTC,CASSYPSGEQYF
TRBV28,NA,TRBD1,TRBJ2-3,TGTGCCATCGATCAGGGGGCCGACGGGTCCACAGATACGCAGTATTTT,CAIDQGADGSTDTQYF
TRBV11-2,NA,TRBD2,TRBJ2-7,TGTGCCAGCAGGCAACCTAGCGGGGTTGAGCAGTACTTC,CASRQPSGVEQYF
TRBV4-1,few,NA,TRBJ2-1,TGCGCCAGCAGCCTGGGCCCTGAGCAGTTCTTC,CASSLGPEQFF
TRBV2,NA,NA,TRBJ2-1,TGTGCCAGCAGTGAAACTTCCCAGGGGCCTTACAATGAGCAGTTCTTC,CASSETSQGPYNEQFF
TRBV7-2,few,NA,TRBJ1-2,TGTGCCAGCAACTTCCCGGACTATGGCTACACCTTC,CASNFPDYGYTF
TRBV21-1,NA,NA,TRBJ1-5,TGTGCCAGCAGCAACAACAGGGTAGGGTCTGGGGTTTATAGCAATCAGCCCCAGCATTTT,CASSNNRVGSGVYSNQPQHF
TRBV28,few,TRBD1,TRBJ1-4,TGTGCCAGCAGTTTTAACAGGGGAGAAAAACTGTTTTTT,CASSFNRGEKLFF